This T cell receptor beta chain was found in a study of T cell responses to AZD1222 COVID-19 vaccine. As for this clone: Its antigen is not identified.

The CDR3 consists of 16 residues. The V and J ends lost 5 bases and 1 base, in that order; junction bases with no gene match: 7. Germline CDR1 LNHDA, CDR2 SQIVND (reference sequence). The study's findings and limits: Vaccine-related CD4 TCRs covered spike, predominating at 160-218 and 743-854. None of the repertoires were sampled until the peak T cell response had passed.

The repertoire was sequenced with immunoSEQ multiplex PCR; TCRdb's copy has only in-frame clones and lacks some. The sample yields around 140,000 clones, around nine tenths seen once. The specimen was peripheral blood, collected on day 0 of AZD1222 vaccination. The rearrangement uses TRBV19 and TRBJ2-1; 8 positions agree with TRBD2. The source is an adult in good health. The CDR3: CASSSPGTRSYNEQFF. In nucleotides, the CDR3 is TGTGCCAGTAGTTCCCCCGGGACTAGATCCTACAATGAGCAGTTCTTC. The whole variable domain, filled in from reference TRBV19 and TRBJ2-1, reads DGGITQSPKYLFRKEGQNVTLSCEQNLNHDAMYWYRQDPGQGLRLIYYSQIVNDFQKGDIAEGYSVSREKKESFPLTVTSAQKNPTAFYLCASSSPGTRSYNEQFFGPGTRLTVL.